The T cell receptor (beta chain) under discussion was sequenced for a study of shared clonotypes between healthy human individuals. This clone was seen once. Trimming took off 4 bases at V and 1 base at J, with 11 bases between the two ends. Looked up from germline, CDR1 is SGHTS and CDR2 is YDEGEE. The CDR3 loop spans 14 amino acids. The method was immunoSEQ multiplex PCR; TCRdb's version includes in-frame clones alone and lacks a portion of them. The sample consists of some 2,000,000 clones, under 97% of them appearing once. Source material: naive CD4+ T cells sorted from blood. The subset was: CD45RA+ positively selected. The TCR originated in a man between 18 and 35 years old in good health. The gene calls are TRBV5-8 and TRBJ1-1, with D tentatively TRBD1 (6 bases). This CDR3 is CASSLMGQNTEAFF. CDR3 nucleotide sequence: TGTGCCAGCAGCCTAATGGGACAGAACACTGAAGCTTTCTTT.